This T cell receptor (beta chain) stems from a study of Graves' ophthalmopathy and Graves' hyperthyroidism. About the study: There was a collection of peripheral blood at initial diagnosis, before any treatment.

Study-wide points: Among thyroid clonotypes expanded above 0.001 frequency, most also appeared in blood.

This clonotype was recorded a few times. What it recognizes is unknown. Ophthalmopathic donors had moderate-to-severe activity, CAS ≥3 and NOSPECS ≥4, with disease that had lasted under 3 months. Fresh peripheral blood (about 10 ml) yielded the PBMCs. The CDR3 totals 12 residues. Germline V lookup: CDR1 LGHNT, CDR2 FRNRAP. The V end was cut by 7 bases, the J end by 2 bases, with 8 bases between. Investigators amplified TCR beta CDR3 regions from RNA transcripts. Scientists carried out first-round RT-PCR using HTBI primers and then a second-round multiplex PCR. In TCRdb, the multiplex PCR reads were re-called with MiXCR into one record per CDR3 protein. The sample records about 700,000 distinct CDR3 sequences, roughly two fifths being singletons.

This clonotype originated in an adult man with Graves' ophthalmopathy. Sample: peripheral blood. J is TRBJ1-2 and V is TRBV12-5, with D perhaps matching TRBD1 (5 bases). In DNA form, the CDR3 reads TGTGCTAGTGTTGAGGGGAACTATGGCTACACCTTC. Translating gives CASVEGNYGYTF.